This T cell receptor beta chain was documented in a study of T cells in Graves' hyperthyroidism and ophthalmopathy. Across the whole study: At the time of initial diagnosis and before any treatment, peripheral blood was collected.

Graves' hyperthyroidism without ophthalmopathy progression within 18 months was termed stable. Patients between 18 and 65 years old had hyperthyroidism, newly diagnosed and lasting under 2 months. The PBMCs were sourced from fresh peripheral blood (about 10 ml). RNA transcripts yielded amplified TCR beta CDR3 regions. HTBI primers were used for first-round RT-PCR of the TCR CDR3. Using its own MiXCR run on the multiplex PCR reads, TCRdb lists one record per CDR3 protein. Altogether roughly 700,000 distinct CDR3 sequences are present, around a third being singletons, with the ten largest covering roughly 30%. The CDR3 runs to 15 residues. CDR1 is MNHEY and CDR2 is SVGAGI in the germline V gene. V was clipped by 3 bases and J by 1 base, with 12 bases between them.

The J gene is TRBJ1-1, the V gene TRBV6-5; no clear D. The clonotype originates from a woman in her thirties or forties with Graves' hyperthyroidism. The specimen sequenced was blood. The CDR3 sequence is CASSYSAPGNTEAFF. The CDR3 bases are TGTGCCAGCAGTTATTCGGCACCTGGGAACACTGAAGCTTTCTTT.